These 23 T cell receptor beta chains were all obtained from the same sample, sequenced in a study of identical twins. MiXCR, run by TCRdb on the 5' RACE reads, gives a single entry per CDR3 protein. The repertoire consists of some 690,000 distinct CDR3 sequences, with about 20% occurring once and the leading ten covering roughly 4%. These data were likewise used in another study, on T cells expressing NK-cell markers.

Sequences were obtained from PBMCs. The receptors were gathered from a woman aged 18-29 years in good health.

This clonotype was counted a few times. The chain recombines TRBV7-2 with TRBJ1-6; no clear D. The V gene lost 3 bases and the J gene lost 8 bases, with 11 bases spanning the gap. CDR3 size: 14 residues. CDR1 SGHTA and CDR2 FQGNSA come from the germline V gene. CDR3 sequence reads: CASSFSGSDSPLHF. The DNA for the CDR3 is TGTGCCAGCAGCTTTTCTGGGTCGGATTCACCCCTCCACTTT.

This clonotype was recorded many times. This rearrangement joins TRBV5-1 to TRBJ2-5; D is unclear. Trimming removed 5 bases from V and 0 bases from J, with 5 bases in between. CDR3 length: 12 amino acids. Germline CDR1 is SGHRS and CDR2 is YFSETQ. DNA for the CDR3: TGCGCCAGCAGTCGTTACCAAGAGACCCAGTACTTC. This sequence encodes CASSRYQETQYF.

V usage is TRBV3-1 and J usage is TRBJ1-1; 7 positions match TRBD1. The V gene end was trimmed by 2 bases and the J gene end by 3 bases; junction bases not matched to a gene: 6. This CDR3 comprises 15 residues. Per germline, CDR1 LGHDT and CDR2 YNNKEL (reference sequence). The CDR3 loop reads CASSQNRGRHTEAFF. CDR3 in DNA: TGTGCCAGCAGCCAAAACAGGGGTAGGCACACTGAAGCTTTCTTT.

CDR3 protein: CATQGPNEQFF. As DNA, the CDR3 is TGCGCCACACAGGGTCCCAATGAGCAGTTCTTC. This chain uses TRBV10-1 with TRBJ2-1; D is possibly TRBD1 (6 bases). From germline, CDR1 is WNHNN and CDR2 SYGVQD (reference sequence). The CDR3 is 11 residues long. The ends were cut back, 10 bases at V and 6 bases at J, with 10 bases in the middle.

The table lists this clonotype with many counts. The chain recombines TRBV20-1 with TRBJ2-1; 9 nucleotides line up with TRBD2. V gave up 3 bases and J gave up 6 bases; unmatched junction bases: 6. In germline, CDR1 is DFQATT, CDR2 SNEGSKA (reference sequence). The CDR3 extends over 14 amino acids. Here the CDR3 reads CSASKGLARNEQFF. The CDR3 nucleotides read TGCAGTGCTAGCAAAGGACTAGCGCGCAATGAGCAGTTCTTC.

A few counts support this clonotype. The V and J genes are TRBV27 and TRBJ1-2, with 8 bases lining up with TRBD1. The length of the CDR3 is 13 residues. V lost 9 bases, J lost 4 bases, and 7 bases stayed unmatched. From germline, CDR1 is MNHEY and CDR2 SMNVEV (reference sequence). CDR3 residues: CASSGGAPYGYTF. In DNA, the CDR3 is TGTGCCAGTTCAGGGGGCGCCCCCTATGGCTACACCTTC.

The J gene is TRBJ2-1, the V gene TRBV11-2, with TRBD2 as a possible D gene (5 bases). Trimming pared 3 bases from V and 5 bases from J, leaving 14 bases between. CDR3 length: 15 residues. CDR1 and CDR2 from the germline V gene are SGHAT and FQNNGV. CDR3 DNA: TGTGCCAGCAGCTTTGAGAGGGCCCGGAACAATGAGCAGTTCTTC. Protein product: CASSFERARNNEQFF.

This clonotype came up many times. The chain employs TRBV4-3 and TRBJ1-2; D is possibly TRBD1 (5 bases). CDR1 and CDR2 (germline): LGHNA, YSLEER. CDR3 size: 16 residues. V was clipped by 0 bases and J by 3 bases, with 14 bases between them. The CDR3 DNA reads TGCGCCAGCAGCCAAGAAGGGGATTTCTTATACTATGGCTACACCTTC. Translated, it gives CASSQEGDFLYYGYTF.

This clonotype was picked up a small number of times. The CDR3 nucleotides are TGCAGTGTTCAGTCACTAGCGTCTCTCCGGAATGAGCAGTTCTTC. Its translation: CSVQSLASLRNEQFF. This chain uses TRBV20-1 with TRBJ2-1, with 7 positions matching TRBD2. V dropped 7 bases and J dropped 7; count of bases not matched to a gene: 16. This CDR3 has 15 amino acids. Germline V gene data show CDR1 as DFQATT and CDR2 as SNEGSKA (reference sequence).

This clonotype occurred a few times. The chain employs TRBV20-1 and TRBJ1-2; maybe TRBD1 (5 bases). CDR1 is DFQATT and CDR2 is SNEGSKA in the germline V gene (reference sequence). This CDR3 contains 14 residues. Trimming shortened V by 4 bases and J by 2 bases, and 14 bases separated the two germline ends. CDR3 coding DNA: TGCAGTGCTACCCGGACACCAAAAAACTATGGCTACACCTTC. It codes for CSATRTPKNYGYTF.

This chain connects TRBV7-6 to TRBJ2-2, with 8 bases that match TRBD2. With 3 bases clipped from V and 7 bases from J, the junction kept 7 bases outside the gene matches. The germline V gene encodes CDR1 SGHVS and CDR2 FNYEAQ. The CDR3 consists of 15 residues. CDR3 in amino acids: CASSLAGGRSGELFF. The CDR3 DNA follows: TGTGCCAGCAGCTTGGCGGGGGGCCGAAGCGGGGAGCTGTTTTTT.

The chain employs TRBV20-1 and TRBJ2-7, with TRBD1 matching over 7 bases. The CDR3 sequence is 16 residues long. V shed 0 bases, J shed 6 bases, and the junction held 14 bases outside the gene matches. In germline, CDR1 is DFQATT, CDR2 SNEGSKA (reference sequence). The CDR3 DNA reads TGCAGTGCTAGAGATCGGGTTGGGACAGCTTTCGGCGAGCAGTACTTC. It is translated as CSARDRVGTAFGEQYF.

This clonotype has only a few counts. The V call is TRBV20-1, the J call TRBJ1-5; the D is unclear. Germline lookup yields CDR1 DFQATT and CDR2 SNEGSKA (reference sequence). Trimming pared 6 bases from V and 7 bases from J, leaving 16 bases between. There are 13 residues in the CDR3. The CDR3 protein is CSAKRAVGQPQHF. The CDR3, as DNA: TGCAGTGCGAAAAGGGCAGTCGGGCAGCCCCAGCATTTT.

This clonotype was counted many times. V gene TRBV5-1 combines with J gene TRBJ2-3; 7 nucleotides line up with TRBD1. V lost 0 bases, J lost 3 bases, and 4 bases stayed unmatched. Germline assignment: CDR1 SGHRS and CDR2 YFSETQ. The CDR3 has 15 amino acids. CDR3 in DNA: TGCGCCAGCAGCTTGGACAGGGGTGGAACAGATACGCAGTATTTT. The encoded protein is CASSLDRGGTDTQYF.

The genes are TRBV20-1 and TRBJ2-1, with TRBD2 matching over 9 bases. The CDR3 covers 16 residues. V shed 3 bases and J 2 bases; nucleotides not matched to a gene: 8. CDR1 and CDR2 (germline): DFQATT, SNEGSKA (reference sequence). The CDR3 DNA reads TGCAGTGCTAGCGGTAGCGGGAGCAGCCCCTACAATGAGCAGTTCTTC. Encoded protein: CSASGSGSSPYNEQFF.

As DNA, the CDR3 is TGCAGTGCTAGAGATTGGAATCCGGGAGGCAATCAGCCCCAGCATTTT. Translation gives CSARDWNPGGNQPQHF. The rearrangement links TRBV20-1 to TRBJ1-5; D is unresolved. The CDR3 extends over 16 amino acids. The germline V gene encodes CDR1 DFQATT and CDR2 SNEGSKA (reference sequence). Trimming took 0 bases from V and 2 from J, leaving 14 bases between them.

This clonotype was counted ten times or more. CDR3 nucleotide sequence: TGTGCCAGCAGCCCGGAAGGCGGGAGATCAAATGAGCAGTTCTTC. This translates into CASSPEGGRSNEQFF. The gene calls are TRBV9 and TRBJ2-1; 7 positions agree with TRBD2. The CDR3 sequence is 15 residues long. Germline V lookup: CDR1 SGDLS, CDR2 YYNGEE. V was pared by 4 bases and J by 7 bases, with 11 bases of the junction left unmatched. The full variable domain, completed using reference TRBV9 and TRBJ2-1, is DSGVTQTPKHLITATGQRVTLRCSPRSGDLSVYWYQQSLDQGLQFLIQYYNGEERAKGNILERFSAQQFPDLHSELNLSSLELGDSALYFCASSPEGGRSNEQFFGPGTRLTVL.

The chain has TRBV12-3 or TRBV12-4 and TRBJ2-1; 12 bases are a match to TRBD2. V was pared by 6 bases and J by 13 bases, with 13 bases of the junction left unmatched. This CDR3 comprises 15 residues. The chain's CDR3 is CASRVKNGLAGPQFF. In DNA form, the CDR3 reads TGTGCCAGCAGGGTGAAAAACGGACTAGCGGGGCCTCAGTTCTTC.

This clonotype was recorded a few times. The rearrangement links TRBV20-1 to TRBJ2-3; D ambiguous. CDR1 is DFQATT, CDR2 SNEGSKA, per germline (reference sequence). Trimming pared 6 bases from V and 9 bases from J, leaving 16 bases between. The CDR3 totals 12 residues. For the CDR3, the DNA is TGCAGTGCCCCCGAAGTTGAAGCCACGCAGTATTTT. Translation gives CSAPEVEATQYF.

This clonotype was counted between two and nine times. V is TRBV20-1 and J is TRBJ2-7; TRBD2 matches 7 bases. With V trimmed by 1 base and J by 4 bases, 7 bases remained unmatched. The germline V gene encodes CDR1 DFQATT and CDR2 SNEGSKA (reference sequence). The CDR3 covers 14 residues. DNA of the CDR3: TGCAGTGCTAGAGTTGGGACTAAGGTTTACGAGCAGTACTTC. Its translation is CSARVGTKVYEQYF.

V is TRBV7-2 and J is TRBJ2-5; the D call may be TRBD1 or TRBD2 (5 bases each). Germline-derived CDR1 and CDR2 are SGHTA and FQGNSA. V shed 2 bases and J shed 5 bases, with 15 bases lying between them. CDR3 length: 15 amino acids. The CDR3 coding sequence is TGTGCCAGCAGCTTATCCGGGACCCAAGGGGAGACCCAGTACTTC. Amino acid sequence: CASSLSGTQGETQYF.

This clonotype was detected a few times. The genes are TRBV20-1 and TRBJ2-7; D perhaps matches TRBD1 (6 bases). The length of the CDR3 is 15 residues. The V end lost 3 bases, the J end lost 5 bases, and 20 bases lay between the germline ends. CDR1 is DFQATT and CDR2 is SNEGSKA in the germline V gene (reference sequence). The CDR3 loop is CSASSPRGGWDEQYF. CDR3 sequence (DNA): TGCAGTGCTAGCAGCCCAAGAGGGGGATGGGACGAGCAGTACTTC.

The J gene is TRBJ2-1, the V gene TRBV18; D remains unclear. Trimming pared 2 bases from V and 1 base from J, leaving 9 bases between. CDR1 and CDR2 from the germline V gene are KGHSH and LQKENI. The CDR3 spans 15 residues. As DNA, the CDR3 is TGTGCCAGCTCACCAGACTTGGCGTCCTACAATGAGCAGTTCTTC. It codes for CASSPDLASYNEQFF.